This is a list of T cell receptor beta chains from one sample in a study of cytomegalovirus exposure and HLA in healthy donors. Sequenced by immunoSEQ multiplex PCR; TCRdb stores in-frame clones only, minus some. Of fewer than 95,000 clones listed, roughly 69% were seen once; the top ten hold just under 6.5%. Sequencing was performed on PBMCs. All receptors derive from a woman in her twenties or thirties in good health and CMV-seronegative. The CDR3 runs from the conserved cysteine through the conserved F or W. The order of the fields is J gene, clone size, D gene, V gene, CDR3 DNA, CDR3 protein. The D gene is left open where the match is weak. Some rows mark clone size as missing; the rest say once, few, many or name a class of expanded clone.

>TRBJ1-1|.|TRBD1|TRBV5-4
TGTGCCAGCAGCTTGACCCCGACAGGGGACACTGAAGCTTTCTTT
CASSLTPTGDTEAFF
>TRBJ2-7|.|.|TRBV7-2
TGTGCCAGCAGCTTCGACCGTCTGGGGAGCGAGCAGTACTTC
CASSFDRLGSEQYF
>TRBJ2-5|.|.|TRBV5-6
TGTGCCAGCAGCTTTTGGGTAGCTGGGGGAGGGACCCAGTACTTC
CASSFWVAGGGTQYF
>TRBJ2-7|few|.|TRBV11-2
TGTGCCAGCAGCCTAGTGGCCACCTACGAGCAGTACTTC
CASSLVATYEQYF
>TRBJ2-6|.|.|TRBV7-9
TGTGCCAGCAGCTTAGTTGGTGCAGGCATCTCTGGGGCCAACGTCCTGACTTTC
CASSLVGAGISGANVLTF
>TRBJ1-2|once|.|TRBV6-5
TGTGCCAGCAGTTACACAGGGAACTATGGCTACACCTTC
CASSYTGNYGYTF
>TRBJ1-1|.|TRBD1|TRBV6-4
TGTGCCAGCAGTCGCGATGCTACAGGGGGAACTGAAGCTTTCTTT
CASSRDATGGTEAFF
>TRBJ2-7|.|TRBD2|TRBV28
TGTGCCAGCACCAAGACGACTAGCGGGAACTACGAGCAGTACTTC
CASTKTTSGNYEQYF
>TRBJ2-1|.|.|TRBV5-1
TGCGCCAGCAGCCTAGAGGGGGGCGGGGGAGGCTATGAGCAGTTCTTC
CASSLEGGGGGYEQFF
>TRBJ2-3|few|TRBD1|TRBV7-2
TGTGCCAGCAGCTCCCTAATAAGGCGGGACAGGGAAGAGTATTTT
CASSSLIRRDREEYF
>TRBJ1-4|.|.|TRBV6-1
TGTGCCAGCAGGAGGCCCGGGGCAACTAATGAAAAACTGTTTTTT
CASRRPGATNEKLFF
>TRBJ2-7|.|TRBD1|TRBV4-2
TGTGCCAGCAGCCTGGAACAGGGGAAGGTGTACGAGCAGTACTTC
CASSLEQGKVYEQYF
>TRBJ2-4|.|TRBD1|TRBV19
TGTGCCAGCGAACGGGGACAGGGCAAAAACATTCAGTACTTC
CASERGQGKNIQYF
>TRBJ1-5|.|.|TRBV19
TGTGCCAGTAGCACCCAGGGGATAAGCAATCAGCCCCAGCATTTT
CASSTQGISNQPQHF
>TRBJ2-7|.|TRBD2|TRBV19
TGTGCCAGTAGTATTTGGGGGGGAGGCTCCTACGAGCAGTACTTC
CASSIWGGGSYEQYF
>TRBJ1-5|.|TRBD1|TRBV2
TGTGCTAGCAGAGATGACAGGGGTAGACAGCCCCAGCATTTT
CASRDDRGRQPQHF
>TRBJ1-4|once|.|TRBV4-2
TGTGCCAGCAGCCAAGATTGGCGGGCCCGCTCAACTAATGAAAAACTGTTTTTT
CASSQDWRARSTNEKLFF
>TRBJ1-1|.|TRBD1|TRBV7-9
TGTGCCGGACAGACAGGGGGCGTTTTCAGTATGAACACTGAAGCTTTCTTT
CAGQTGGVFSMNTEAFF
>TRBJ2-3|.|TRBD2|TRBV6-1
TGTGCCACCTTAGCGGGGACAGATACGCAGTATTTT
CATLAGTDTQYF
>TRBJ1-1|.|.|TRBV7-8
TGTGCCAGCAGCCTGGCCAGGGGCACTGAAGCTTTCTTT
CASSLARGTEAFF
>TRBJ2-7|.|.|TRBV10-3
TGTGCCATCAGTGGGGACTTCCCCTCCTACGAGCAGTACTTC
CAISGDFPSYEQYF
>TRBJ1-6|few|.|TRBV5-6
TGTGCCAGCAGCTTGTGGTCCGGGGTTTTTCTTCCCCTCCACTTT
CASSLWSGVFLPLHF
>TRBJ2-7|.|TRBD1|TRBV4-3
TGCGCCAGCAGCCCCAGACAGGGGGCTTGGAACGAGCAGTACTTC
CASSPRQGAWNEQYF
>TRBJ1-2|.|TRBD1|TRBV19
TGTGCCAGTAGTATAGGGACAGGGGTCTATGGCTACACCTTC
CASSIGTGVYGYTF
>TRBJ2-3|few|.|TRBV2
TGTGCCAGCAGTGGGGGCGCAGTAGATACGCAGTATTTT
CASSGGAVDTQYF
>TRBJ1-5|.|.|TRBV27
TGTGCCAGCAGTTTATCATTGGGGGCTAGGCAGCCCCAGCATTTT
CASSLSLGARQPQHF
>TRBJ1-1|.|TRBD1|TRBV10-3
TGTGCCATCAGTGAGCGGGACAGTTTGAACACTGAAGCTTTCTTT
CAISERDSLNTEAFF
>TRBJ2-1|.|TRBD2|TRBV4-1
TGCGCCAGCAGCCTCCGGACTAGCGGGGCCTCGGATGAGCAGTTCTTC
CASSLRTSGASDEQFF
>TRBJ2-1|.|.|TRBV7-9
TGTGCCAGCAGCTGGGGGACAGAGCAGTTCTTC
CASSWGTEQFF
>TRBJ2-3|.|TRBD2|TRBV7-9
TGTGCCAGCAGCGTGGGACTAACTATTACTGTCACAGATACGCAGTATTTT
CASSVGLTITVTDTQYF
>TRBJ1-5|.|TRBD1|TRBV6-1
TGTGCCAGCAGGACAGGGGGCAATCAGCCCCAGCATTTT
CASRTGGNQPQHF
>TRBJ2-1|.|TRBD2|TRBV7-7
TGTGCCAGCAGACCACTGAGCGGGGGGGCAAATGAGCAGTTCTTC
CASRPLSGGANEQFF
>TRBJ2-6|few|.|TRBV7-2
TGTGCCAGCAGCTTAAGAGGGGGAACGGGGGCCAACGTCCTGACTTTC
CASSLRGGTGANVLTF
>TRBJ2-3|.|.|TRBV11-3
TGTGCCAGCAGCTCTCAGGGCACAGATACGCAGTATTTT
CASSSQGTDTQYF
>TRBJ2-1|.|.|TRBV27
TGTGCCAGCACCTCAGGTCGAAGCTCCTACAATGAGCAGTTCTTC
CASTSGRSSYNEQFF
>TRBJ1-1|.|.|TRBV6-6
TGTGCCAGCAGTTACCCGACGATGCGGGGGGCTGCTGAAGCTTTCTTT
CASSYPTMRGAAEAFF
>TRBJ1-3|.|.|TRBV4-1
TGCGCCAGCAGCCAAGGAGGGCCAAACACCATATATTTT
CASSQGGPNTIYF
>TRBJ1-4|.|.|TRBV7-6
TGTGCCAGCAGCTTAGTACCCGGTGAGGGGAGGGAAAAACTGTTTTTT
CASSLVPGEGREKLFF
>TRBJ2-7|once|TRBD2|TRBV27
TGTGCCAGCAGTCCCGTAGCGGGCTACTCCTACGAGCAGTACTTC
CASSPVAGYSYEQYF
>TRBJ1-1|.|.|TRBV2
TGTGCCAGCCGGGGGGCTGAAGCTTTCTTT
CASRGAEAFF
>TRBJ1-5|medium-sized|.|TRBV27
TGTGCCAGCAGTTTATATCTCAGGGACAATCAGCCCCAGCATTTT
CASSLYLRDNQPQHF
>TRBJ1-2|few|.|TRBV5-4
TGTGCCAGCAGCTCCTTGACAGGTTTAAGGAGTGGCTACACCTTC
CASSSLTGLRSGYTF
>TRBJ2-1|.|.|TRBV5-1
TGCGCCAGCAGCTTCTCGGACATAACAAATGAGCAGTTCTTC
CASSFSDITNEQFF
>TRBJ2-7|.|.|TRBV30
TGTGCCTGGAGTGTCTCGGCCTACGAGCAGTACTTC
CAWSVSAYEQYF
>TRBJ2-7|few|.|TRBV7-2
TGTGCCAGCAGCTCCTACGGGTTCTACGAGCAGTACTTC
CASSSYGFYEQYF
>TRBJ2-1|.|.|TRBV29-1
TGCAGCGTTGAAGATCGAAGGAGGGGGCTTTATGAGCAGTTCTTC
CSVEDRRRGLYEQFF
>TRBJ1-1|.|TRBD1|TRBV5-1
TGCGCCAGCAGCCCGGGGACAGCTCTTAACACTGAAGCTTTCTTT
CASSPGTALNTEAFF
>TRBJ2-1|.|TRBD2|TRBV2
TGTGCCAGCAAGCGGAGCGGGGGGTTAAATGAGCAGTTCTTC
CASKRSGGLNEQFF
>TRBJ1-5|.|.|TRBV4-1
TGCGCCAGCAGCCAAAGTCCGACCAGGGGCGTCAATCAGCCCCAGCATTTT
CASSQSPTRGVNQPQHF
>TRBJ1-1|few|.|TRBV7-9
TGTGCCAGCAGCTTAGGAGACAGGCTGAACACTGAAGCTTTCTTT
CASSLGDRLNTEAFF
>TRBJ2-7|.|TRBD1|TRBV28
TGTGCCAGCAGTTCTCCCGGGACAGGGAACTTCTACGAGCAGTACTTC
CASSSPGTGNFYEQYF
>TRBJ2-7|.|.|TRBV29-1
TGCAGCGTTAGGGGTTCGCACGAGCAGTACTTC
CSVRGSHEQYF
>TRBJ1-2|.|.|TRBV12-5
TGTGCTAGTGGTTCGACACGAGGGGGAAACTATGGCTACACCTTC
CASGSTRGGNYGYTF
>TRBJ1-1|once|.|TRBV29-1
TGCAGCGTCGCAGGGGTGGATGAAGCTTTCTTT
CSVAGVDEAFF
>TRBJ2-5|.|.|TRBV19
TGTGCCAGTAGTATCTGGGGGCAACAAGAGACCCAGTACTTC
CASSIWGQQETQYF
>TRBJ2-5|.|.|TRBV30
TGTGCCTGGGTCGTACGGGGATGGGGGACCCAGTACTTC
CAWVVRGWGTQYF
>TRBJ2-4|.|TRBD1|TRBV28
TGTGCCAGCAGTTTAAGGGACAGTAAATACATTCAGTACTTC
CASSLRDSKYIQYF